This TCR beta chain was observed in a study of shared T cell receptors in the human thymus. With V trimmed by 7 bases and J by 2 bases, 12 bases remained unmatched. There are 17 residues in the CDR3. CDR1 is SEHNR and CDR2 is FQNEAQ in the germline V gene (reference sequence). Sequencing was performed with immunoSEQ multiplex PCR; in TCRdb, only in-frame clones are kept and a portion is missing. The sample has roughly 660,000 clones; around 89% are singletons. The data were also submitted as part of a second study, on human thymus T cells. From that second work: Healthy Finnish infants undergoing corrective surgery for congenital heart defects provided the donor material. Resections that were taken during corrective heart surgery supplied the thymus tissue. Use of V and J genes seemed skewed within the thymic and blood repertoires. Related studies found that unrelated individuals share highly overlapping thymic repertoires.

This sequence originates from a boy under two years old with a congenital heart defect. The rearrangement uses TRBV7-9 and TRBJ2-1; 9 bases map to TRBD2. The source material was thymocytes. The CDR3 DNA is TGTGCCAGCACCCTCGACGCTGGACTAGCGACCTACAATGAGCAGTTCTTC. Protein sequence: CASTLDAGLATYNEQFF.